A selection of T cell receptor beta chains follows, all from one sample in a study of T cell changes during pregnancy in multiple sclerosis. The method was immunoSEQ multiplex PCR; TCRdb's version includes in-frame clones alone and lacks a portion of them. The table shows some 35,000 clones, with more than 70% occurring only once. Specimen: CD4+ T cells from peripheral blood mononuclear cells, collected after pregnancy. Receptors were obtained from a female donor in good health, enrolled as a control in a pregnancy study. Both conserved end residues are part of each CDR3. The D gene is left open where the match is weak. Rows may omit the clone size; those that give it use once, few, many or a size class.

d_gene: TRBD2; v_gene: TRBV4-3; j_gene: TRBJ2-5; abundance: NA; CDR3aa: CASSHGLAVRGETQYF; CDR3nt: TGCGCCAGCAGCCACGGACTAGCGGTCCGTGGAGAGACCCAGTACTTC
d_gene: NA; v_gene: TRBV28; j_gene: TRBJ1-1; abundance: NA; CDR3aa: CASIRGGRNTEAFF; CDR3nt: TGTGCCAGCATCCGCGGGGGTAGGAACACTGAAGCTTTCTTT
d_gene: NA; v_gene: TRBV4-1; j_gene: TRBJ1-2; abundance: NA; CDR3aa: CASSQDIGQTGFYGYTF; CDR3nt: TGCGCCAGCAGCCAAGATATCGGTCAAACAGGGTTCTATGGCTACACCTTC
d_gene: TRBD2; v_gene: TRBV9; j_gene: TRBJ2-3; abundance: NA; CDR3aa: CASGEVSIGRTRDTQYF; CDR3nt: TGTGCCAGCGGTGAAGTTAGTATCGGGAGGACGCGAGATACGCAGTATTTT
d_gene: NA; v_gene: TRBV29-1; j_gene: TRBJ1-2; abundance: NA; CDR3aa: CSVGSGGYTF; CDR3nt: TGCAGCGTTGGCTCAGGGGGCTACACCTTC
d_gene: TRBD1; v_gene: TRBV2; j_gene: TRBJ2-4; abundance: NA; CDR3aa: CASSGGQKGQNIQYF; CDR3nt: TGTGCCAGCAGTGGGGGACAGAAGGGCCAAAACATTCAGTACTTC
d_gene: NA; v_gene: TRBV7-9; j_gene: TRBJ1-2; abundance: NA; CDR3aa: CASPGPSGGYTF; CDR3nt: TGTGCCAGCCCAGGGCCTTCCGGTGGCTACACCTTC
d_gene: NA; v_gene: TRBV6-5; j_gene: TRBJ1-3; abundance: NA; CDR3aa: CATHSGGSGNTIYF; CDR3nt: TGTGCCACCCACTCGGGAGGCTCTGGAAACACCATATATTTT
d_gene: NA; v_gene: TRBV19; j_gene: TRBJ2-5; abundance: NA; CDR3aa: CASSGGWEGETQYF; CDR3nt: TGTGCCAGTAGCGGCGGGTGGGAAGGGGAGACCCAGTACTTC
d_gene: NA; v_gene: TRBV5-6; j_gene: TRBJ1-5; abundance: once; CDR3aa: CASSSSLKNQPQHF; CDR3nt: TGTGCCAGCAGCTCCTCACTGAAAAATCAGCCCCAGCATTTT
d_gene: TRBD1; v_gene: TRBV25-1; j_gene: TRBJ1-2; abundance: NA; CDR3aa: CASRRGGDYGYTF; CDR3nt: TGTGCCAGCAGACGAGGGGGCGACTATGGCTACACCTTC
d_gene: NA; v_gene: TRBV19; j_gene: TRBJ2-7; abundance: NA; CDR3aa: CASSTGRRMRERYEQYF; CDR3nt: TGTGCCAGTAGTACCGGTCGACGGATGAGGGAGAGGTACGAGCAGTACTTC
d_gene: NA; v_gene: TRBV12-2; j_gene: TRBJ2-7; abundance: NA; CDR3aa: CASRLKRSGQGAYEQYF; CDR3nt: TGTGCAAGTCGCTTAAAGAGGTCGGGACAGGGGGCCTACGAGCAGTACTTC
d_gene: NA; v_gene: TRBV18; j_gene: TRBJ1-2; abundance: once; CDR3aa: CASSPSGGANYGYTF; CDR3nt: TGTGCCAGCTCACCTTCGGGGGGGGCTAACTATGGCTACACCTTC
d_gene: TRBD1; v_gene: TRBV7-9; j_gene: TRBJ1-5; abundance: NA; CDR3aa: CASSFANRGGSLDQPQHF; CDR3nt: TGTGCCAGCAGCTTTGCCAACAGGGGAGGAAGTCTAGATCAGCCCCAGCATTTT
d_gene: TRBD1; v_gene: TRBV7-9; j_gene: TRBJ2-5; abundance: NA; CDR3aa: CASSSGDRGRETQYF; CDR3nt: TGTGCCAGCAGCTCGGGCGACAGGGGACGAGAGACCCAGTACTTC
d_gene: NA; v_gene: TRBV5-1; j_gene: TRBJ2-1; abundance: NA; CDR3aa: CASSLGGATTYNEQFF; CDR3nt: TGCGCCAGCAGCTTGGGGGGTGCGACTACCTACAATGAGCAGTTCTTC
d_gene: NA; v_gene: TRBV4-3; j_gene: TRBJ2-7; abundance: few; CDR3aa: CASSRGTEQYF; CDR3nt: TGCGCCAGCAGCCGTGGGACAGAGCAGTACTTC
d_gene: NA; v_gene: TRBV6-6; j_gene: TRBJ1-2; abundance: NA; CDR3aa: CASSTTEYGYTF; CDR3nt: TGTGCCAGCAGTACGACAGAGTATGGCTACACCTTC
d_gene: NA; v_gene: TRBV14; j_gene: TRBJ2-7; abundance: NA; CDR3aa: CASSHFREQYF; CDR3nt: TGTGCCAGCAGCCACTTTCGCGAGCAGTACTTC